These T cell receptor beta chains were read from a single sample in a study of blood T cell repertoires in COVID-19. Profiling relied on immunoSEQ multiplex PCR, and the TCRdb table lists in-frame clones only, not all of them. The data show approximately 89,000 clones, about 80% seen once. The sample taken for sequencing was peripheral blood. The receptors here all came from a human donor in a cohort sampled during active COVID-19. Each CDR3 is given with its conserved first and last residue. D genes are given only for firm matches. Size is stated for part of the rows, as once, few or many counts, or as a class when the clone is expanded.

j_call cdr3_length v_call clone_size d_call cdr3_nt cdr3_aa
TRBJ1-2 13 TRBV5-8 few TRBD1 TGTGCCAGCAGCCCCAGGGGGAACTATGGCTACACCTTC CASSPRGNYGYTF
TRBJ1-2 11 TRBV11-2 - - TGTGCCAGCAGCGCTAGCGTTGGCTACACCTTC CASSASVGYTF
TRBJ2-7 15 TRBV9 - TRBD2 TGTGCCAGCAGCCCATCGGGACTAGCGGACTACGAGCAGTACTTC CASSPSGLADYEQYF
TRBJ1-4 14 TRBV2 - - TGTGCCAGCAGGTTCGGGGGGGGGATTGAAAAACTGTTTTTT CASRFGGGIEKLFF
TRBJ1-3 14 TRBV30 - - TGTGCCTGGGGCGACAGGCCCCCAGGAAACACCATATATTTT CAWGDRPPGNTIYF
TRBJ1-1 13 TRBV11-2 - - TGTGCCAGCAGCTTAGCAGGGGCGGGTGAAGCTTTCTTT CASSLAGAGEAFF
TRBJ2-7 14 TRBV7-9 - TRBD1 TGTGCCAGCAGCCCGGGACAGCTCTCCTACGAGCAGTACTTC CASSPGQLSYEQYF
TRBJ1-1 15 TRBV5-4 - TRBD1 TGTGCCAGCAGCCCCAAGACAGGGAAAAACACTGAAGCTTTCTTT CASSPKTGKNTEAFF
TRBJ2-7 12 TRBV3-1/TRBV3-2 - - TGTGCCAGCAGCCAAGTCTCCCGGGAGCAGTACTTC CASSQVSREQYF
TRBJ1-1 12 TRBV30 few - TGTGCCTGGGGGAGTCAGGCCGCTGAAGCTTTCTTT CAWGSQAAEAFF
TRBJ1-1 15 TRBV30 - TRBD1 TGTGCCTGGAGTCGCGACAGGGTGACGGGCACTGAAGCTTTCTTT CAWSRDRVTGTEAFF
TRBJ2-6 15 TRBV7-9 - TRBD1 TGTGCCAGCAGCGACAGGGGTGCTGGGGCCAACGTCCTGACTTTC CASSDRGAGANVLTF
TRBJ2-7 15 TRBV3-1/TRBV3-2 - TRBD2 TGTGCCAGCAGCCAAGTCCTCGGGAGGGCCGGCGAGCAGTACTTC CASSQVLGRAGEQYF
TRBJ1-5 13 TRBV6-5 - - TGTGCCAGCAGGGGCTATAGCAATCAGCCCCAGCATTTT CASRGYSNQPQHF
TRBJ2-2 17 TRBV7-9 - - TGTGCCAGCAGCTTAGTATTTCGGCGGGGATACACCGGGGAGCTGTTTTTT CASSLVFRRGYTGELFF
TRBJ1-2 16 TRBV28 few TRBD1 TGTGCCAGCAGTTCCCCCAGGGGACAGGGTCGCTATGGCTACACCTTC CASSSPRGQGRYGYTF
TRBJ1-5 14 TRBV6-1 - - TGTGCCAGCAGTGAAATCAGGGTGGATCAGCCCCAGCATTTT CASSEIRVDQPQHF
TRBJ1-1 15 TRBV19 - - TGTGCCAGTAGTGGGGGGAGGCGAGTGAACACTGAAGCTTTCTTT CASSGGRRVNTEAFF
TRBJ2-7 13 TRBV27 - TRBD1 TGTGCCAGCAGTAACCGGGACAGGGCCGAGCAGTACTTC CASSNRDRAEQYF
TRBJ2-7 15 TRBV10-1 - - TGCGCCAGCAGGGGGGAGCAGGGGCGGCCCTACGAGCAGTACTTC CASRGEQGRPYEQYF
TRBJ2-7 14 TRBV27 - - TGTGCCAGCAGTGAATACGGCCAGGCGTACGAGCAGTACTTC CASSEYGQAYEQYF
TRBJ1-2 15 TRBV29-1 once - TGCAGCGACTACGACACGGGGGGATCGAACTATGGCTACACCTTC CSDYDTGGSNYGYTF
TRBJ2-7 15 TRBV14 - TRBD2 TGTGCCAGCAGCAAAGGCGTGTGGGAGGGGAACGAGCAGTACTTC CASSKGVWEGNEQYF
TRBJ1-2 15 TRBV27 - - TGTGCCAGCAGTGCTCCAGGGGCCTCTAACTATGGCTACACCTTC CASSAPGASNYGYTF
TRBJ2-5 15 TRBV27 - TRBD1 TGTGCCAGCAGTTTAAGAGGGAGACAGGGAGAGACCCAGTACTTC CASSLRGRQGETQYF
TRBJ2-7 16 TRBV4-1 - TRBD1 TGCGCCAGCAGCCAAGTTGGGACAGAGATCTCCTACGAGCAGTACTTC CASSQVGTEISYEQYF
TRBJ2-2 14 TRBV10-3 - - TGTGCCATCAGTGAGTCGGCAGGTGACGGGGAGCTGTTTTTT CAISESAGDGELFF
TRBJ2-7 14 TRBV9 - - TGTGCCAGCAGCGTAGGTGGCAGAAGCTACGAGCAGTACTTC CASSVGGRSYEQYF
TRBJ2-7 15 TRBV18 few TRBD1 TGTGCCAGCTCCTGGGGACAGGGCAGCAAAGAGCGGCAGTACTTC CASSWGQGSKERQYF
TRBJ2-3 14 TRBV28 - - TGTGCCAGCAAACTACGGGGATTCACAGATACGCAGTATTTT CASKLRGFTDTQYF
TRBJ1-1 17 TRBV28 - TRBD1 TGTGCCAGCAGGAGGGGGACAGGGCCGCCGTTAAACACTGAAGCTTTCTTT CASRRGTGPPLNTEAFF
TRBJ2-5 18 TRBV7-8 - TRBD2 TGTGCCAGCAGCTCTCGGACTAGCGGGAGAGAGTACCAAGAGACCCAGTACTTC CASSSRTSGREYQETQYF
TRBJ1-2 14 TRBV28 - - TGTGCCAGCAATGAGGGCAGAAACTTGTATGGCTACACCTTC CASNEGRNLYGYTF
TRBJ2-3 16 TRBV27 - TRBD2 TGTGCCAGCAGTGACCTAGGAGCGGGGAGCACAGATACGCAGTATTTT CASSDLGAGSTDTQYF
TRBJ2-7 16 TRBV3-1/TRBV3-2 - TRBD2 TGTGCCAGCAGCCAAGTTTTAGTAGCGGGAGCCTACGAGCAGTACTTC CASSQVLVAGAYEQYF
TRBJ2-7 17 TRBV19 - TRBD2 TGTGCCAGTAGTCCCCACCCCGGGACTAGCGGGATCTACGAGCAGTACTTC CASSPHPGTSGIYEQYF
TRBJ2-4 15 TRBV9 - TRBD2 TGTGCCAGCAGCGTCGGGACTAGCTCAATCGGCATTCAGTACTTC CASSVGTSSIGIQYF
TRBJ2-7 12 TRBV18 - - TGTGCCAGCTCACTTTCTTTATACGAGCAGTACTTC CASSLSLYEQYF
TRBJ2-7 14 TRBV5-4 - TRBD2 TGTGCCAGCAGCTTGGAAGGCGGGAGATACGAGCAGTACTTC CASSLEGGRYEQYF
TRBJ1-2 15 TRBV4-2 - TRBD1 TGTGCCAGCAGCCAAGAACAGGGGGCCAGATATGGCTACACCTTC CASSQEQGARYGYTF
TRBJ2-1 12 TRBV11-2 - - TGTGCCAGCAGCTTATCCGGGGTTGAGCAGTTCTTC CASSLSGVEQFF
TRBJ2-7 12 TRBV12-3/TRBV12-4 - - TGTGCCAGCAGTGAACAGAGATACGAGCAGTACTTC CASSEQRYEQYF
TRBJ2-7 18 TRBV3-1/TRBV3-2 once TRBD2 TGTGCCAGCAGCCAAGGGCCCAGTGGCGGGGGAATTTCCTACGAGCAGTACTTC CASSQGPSGGGISYEQYF
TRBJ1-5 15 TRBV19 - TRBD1 TGTGCCAGTACCGCCCGGGACAGGGGTAATCAGCCCCAGCATTTT CASTARDRGNQPQHF
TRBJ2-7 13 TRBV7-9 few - TGTGCCAGCGGGGGCGGCAGGGGCTACGAGCAGTACTTC CASGGGRGYEQYF
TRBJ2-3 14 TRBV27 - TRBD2 TGTGCCAGCAGATCAGCGGGAGTCACAGATACGCAGTATTTT CASRSAGVTDTQYF
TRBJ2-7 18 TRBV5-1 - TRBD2 TGCGCCAGCAGCTTGGTCCTAGCGGGTAGCGGGAGTAAGGGCGAGCAGTACTTC CASSLVLAGSGSKGEQYF
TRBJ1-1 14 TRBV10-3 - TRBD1 TGTGCCATCAGTCGACAGGGAGAGAACACTGAAGCTTTCTTT CAISRQGENTEAFF
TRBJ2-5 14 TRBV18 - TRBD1 TGTGCCAGCTCACTACAGGGGTACCAAGAGACCCAGTACTTC CASSLQGYQETQYF
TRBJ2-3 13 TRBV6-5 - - TGTGCCAGCGAGGGCGGGAGCACAGATACGCAGTATTTT CASEGGSTDTQYF
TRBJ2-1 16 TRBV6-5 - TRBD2 TGTGCCAGCAGTTTGCTAGCGGGAACTCGGAACAATGAGCAGTTCTTC CASSLLAGTRNNEQFF